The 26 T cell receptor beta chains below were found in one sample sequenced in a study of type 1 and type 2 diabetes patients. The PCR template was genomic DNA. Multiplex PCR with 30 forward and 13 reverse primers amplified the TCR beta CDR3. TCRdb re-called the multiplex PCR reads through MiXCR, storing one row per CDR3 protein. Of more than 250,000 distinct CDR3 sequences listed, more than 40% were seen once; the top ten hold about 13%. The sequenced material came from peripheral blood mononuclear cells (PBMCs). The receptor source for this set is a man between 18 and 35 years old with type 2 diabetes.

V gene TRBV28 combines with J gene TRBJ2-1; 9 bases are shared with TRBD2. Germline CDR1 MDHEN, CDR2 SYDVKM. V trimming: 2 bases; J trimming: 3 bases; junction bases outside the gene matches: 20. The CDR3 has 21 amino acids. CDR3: CASSLEIALAGTEGGYNEQFF. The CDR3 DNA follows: TGTGCCAGCAGTTTAGAGATCGCCCTAGCGGGAACCGAAGGGGGCTACAATGAGCAGTTCTTC. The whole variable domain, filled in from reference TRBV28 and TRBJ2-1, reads DVKVTQSSRYLVKRTGEKVFLECVQDMDHENMFWYRQDPGLGLRLIYFSYDVKMKEKGDIPEGYSVSREKKERFSLILESASTNQTSMYLCASSLEIALAGTEGGYNEQFFGPGTRLTVL.

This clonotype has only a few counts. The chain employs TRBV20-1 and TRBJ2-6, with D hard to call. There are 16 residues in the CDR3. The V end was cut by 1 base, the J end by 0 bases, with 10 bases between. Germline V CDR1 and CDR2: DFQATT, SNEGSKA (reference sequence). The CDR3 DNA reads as TGCAGTGCTAGAGGGATAGGGCACTCTGGGGCCAACGTCCTGACTTTC. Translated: CSARGIGHSGANVLTF.

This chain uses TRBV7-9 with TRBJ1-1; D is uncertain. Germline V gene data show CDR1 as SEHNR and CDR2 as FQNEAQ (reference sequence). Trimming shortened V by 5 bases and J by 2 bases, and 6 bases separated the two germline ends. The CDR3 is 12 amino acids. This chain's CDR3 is CASSPYNTEAFF. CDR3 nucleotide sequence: TGTGCCAGCAGCCCCTATAACACTGAAGCTTTCTTT.

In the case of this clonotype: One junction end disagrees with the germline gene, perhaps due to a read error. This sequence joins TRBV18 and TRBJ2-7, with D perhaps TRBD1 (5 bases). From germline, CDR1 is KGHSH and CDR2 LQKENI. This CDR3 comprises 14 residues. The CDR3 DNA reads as TGTGCCAGCTCACCGTCCACAGGATCCTACGAGCAGTGCTTC. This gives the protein CASSPSTGSYEQCF.

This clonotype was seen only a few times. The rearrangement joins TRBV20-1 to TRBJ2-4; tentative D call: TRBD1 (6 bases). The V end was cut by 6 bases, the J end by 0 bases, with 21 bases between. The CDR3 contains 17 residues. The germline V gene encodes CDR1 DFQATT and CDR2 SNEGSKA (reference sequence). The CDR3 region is CSASPPNRDLAKNIQYF. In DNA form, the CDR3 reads TGCAGTGCCAGCCCACCTAACAGGGACCTAGCCAAAAACATTCAGTACTTC.

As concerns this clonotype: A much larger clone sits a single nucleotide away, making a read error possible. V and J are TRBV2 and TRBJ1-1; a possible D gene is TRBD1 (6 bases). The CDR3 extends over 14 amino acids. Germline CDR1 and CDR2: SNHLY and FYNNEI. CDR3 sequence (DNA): TGTGCCAGCAGTCCCGGACAGCAGAACACTGAAGCTTACTTT. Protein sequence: CASSPGQQNTEAYF.

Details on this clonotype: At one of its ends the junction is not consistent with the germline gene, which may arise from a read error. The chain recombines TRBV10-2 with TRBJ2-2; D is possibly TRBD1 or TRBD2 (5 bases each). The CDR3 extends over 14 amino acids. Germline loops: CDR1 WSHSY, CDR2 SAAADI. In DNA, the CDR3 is TGCGCCAGCGGTGAGTCGCCGGGACGGCTAGAGCTGTTTTTT. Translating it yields CASGESPGRLELFF.

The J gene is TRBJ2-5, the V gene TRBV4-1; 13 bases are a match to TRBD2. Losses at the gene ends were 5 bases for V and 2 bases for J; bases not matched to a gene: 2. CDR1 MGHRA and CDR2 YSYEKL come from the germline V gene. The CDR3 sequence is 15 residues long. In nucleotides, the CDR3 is TGCGCCAGCAGCTTGACTAGCGGGAGGCAAGAGACCCAGTACTTC. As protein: CASSLTSGRQETQYF.

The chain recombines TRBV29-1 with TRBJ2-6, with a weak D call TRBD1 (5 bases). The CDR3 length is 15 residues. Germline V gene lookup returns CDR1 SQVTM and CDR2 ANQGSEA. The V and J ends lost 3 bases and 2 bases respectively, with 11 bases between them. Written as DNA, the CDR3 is TGCAGCGTTGACGACAGTTTCGCTGGGGCCAACGTCCTGACTTTC. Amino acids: CSVDDSFAGANVLTF. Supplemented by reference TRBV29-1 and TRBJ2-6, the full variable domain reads SAVISQKPSRDICQRGTSLTIQCQVDSQVTMMFWYRQQPGQSLTLIATANQGSEATYESGFVIDKFPISRPNLTFSTLTVSNMSPEDSSIYLCSVDDSFAGANVLTFGAGSRLTVL.

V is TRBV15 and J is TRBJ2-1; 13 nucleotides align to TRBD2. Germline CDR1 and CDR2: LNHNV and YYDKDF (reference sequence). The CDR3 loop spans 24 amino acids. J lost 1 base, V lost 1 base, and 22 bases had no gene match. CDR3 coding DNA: TGTGCCACCAGCAGAGTATACCGGACTAGCGGGAGTAAAGGCTATAAATGGTCCTACAATGAGCAGTTCTTC. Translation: CATSRVYRTSGSKGYKWSYNEQFF.

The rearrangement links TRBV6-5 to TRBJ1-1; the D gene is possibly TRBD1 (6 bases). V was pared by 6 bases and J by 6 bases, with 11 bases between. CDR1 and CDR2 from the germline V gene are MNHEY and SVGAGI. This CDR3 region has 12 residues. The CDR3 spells CASRQGIAEAFF. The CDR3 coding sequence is TGTGCCAGCAGACAGGGAATCGCTGAAGCTTTCTTT.

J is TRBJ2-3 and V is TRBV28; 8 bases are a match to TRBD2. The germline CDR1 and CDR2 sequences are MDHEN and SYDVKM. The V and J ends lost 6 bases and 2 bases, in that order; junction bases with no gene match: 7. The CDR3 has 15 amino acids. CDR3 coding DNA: TGTGCCAGCAGGAGGCGGGAGGTCTACACAGATACGCAGTATTTT. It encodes CASRRREVYTDTQYF.

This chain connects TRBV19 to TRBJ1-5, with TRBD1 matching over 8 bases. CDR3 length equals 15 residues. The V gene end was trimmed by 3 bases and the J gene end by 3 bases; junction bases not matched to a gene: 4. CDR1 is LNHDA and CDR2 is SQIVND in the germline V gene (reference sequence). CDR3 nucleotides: TGTGCCAGTAGTATCGTGGGACAGGACAATCAGCCCCAGCATTTT. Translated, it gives CASSIVGQDNQPQHF.

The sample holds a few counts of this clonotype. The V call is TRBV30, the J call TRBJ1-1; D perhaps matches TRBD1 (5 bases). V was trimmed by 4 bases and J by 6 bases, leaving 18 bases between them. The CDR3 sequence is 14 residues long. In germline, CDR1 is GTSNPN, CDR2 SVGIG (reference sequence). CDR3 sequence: CAWKWGRRGSEAFF. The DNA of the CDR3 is TGTGCCTGGAAGTGGGGCAGGAGGGGTTCTGAAGCTTTCTTT.

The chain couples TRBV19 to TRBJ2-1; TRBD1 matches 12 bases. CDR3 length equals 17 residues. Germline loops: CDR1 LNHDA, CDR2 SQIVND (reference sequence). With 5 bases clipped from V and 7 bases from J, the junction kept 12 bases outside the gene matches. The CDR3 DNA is TGTGCCAGTAGTGCCTCGTTGTGGGACAGGGGGCTGAATGAGCAGTTCTTC. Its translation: CASSASLWDRGLNEQFF. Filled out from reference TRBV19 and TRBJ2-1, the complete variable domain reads DGGITQSPKYLFRKEGQNVTLSCEQNLNHDAMYWYRQDPGQGLRLIYYSQIVNDFQKGDIAEGYSVSREKKESFPLTVTSAQKNPTAFYLCASSASLWDRGLNEQFFGPGTRLTVL.

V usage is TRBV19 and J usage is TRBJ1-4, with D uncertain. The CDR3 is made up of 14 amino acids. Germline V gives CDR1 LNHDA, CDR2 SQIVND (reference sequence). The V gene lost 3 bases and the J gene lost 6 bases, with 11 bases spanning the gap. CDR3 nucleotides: TGTGCCAGTAGTATGCTGGGTTTGGATGAAAAACTGTTTTTT. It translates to CASSMLGLDEKLFF.

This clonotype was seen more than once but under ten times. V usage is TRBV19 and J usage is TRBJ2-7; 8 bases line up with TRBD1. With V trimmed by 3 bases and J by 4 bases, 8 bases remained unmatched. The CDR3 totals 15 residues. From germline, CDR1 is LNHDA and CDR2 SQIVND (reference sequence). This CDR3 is CASSIQGTGGYEQYF. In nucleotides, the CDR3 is TGTGCCAGTAGTATCCAGGGGACAGGAGGTTACGAGCAGTACTTC. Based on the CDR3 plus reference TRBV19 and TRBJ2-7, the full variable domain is DGGITQSPKYLFRKEGQNVTLSCEQNLNHDAMYWYRQDPGQGLRLIYYSQIVNDFQKGDIAEGYSVSREKKESFPLTVTSAQKNPTAFYLCASSIQGTGGYEQYFGPGTRLTVT.

CDR3 nucleotide sequence: TGTGCCAGCAGCTTAGTGGGGGCCGTCCACGAGCAGTACTTC. Translated, it gives CASSLVGAVHEQYF. The V call is TRBV7-6, the J call TRBJ2-7, with a tentative D call TRBD1 (6 bases). CDR1 is SGHVS, CDR2 FNYEAQ, per germline. V was clipped by 1 base and J by 5 bases, with 12 bases between them. The CDR3 has 14 amino acids. Drawing the rest from reference TRBV7-6 and TRBJ2-7, the complete variable domain is GAGVSQSPRYKVTKRGQDVALRCDPISGHVSLYWYRQALGQGPEFLTYFNYEAQQDKSGLPNDRFSAERPEGSISTLTIQRTEQRDSAMYRCASSLVGAVHEQYFGPGTRLTVT.

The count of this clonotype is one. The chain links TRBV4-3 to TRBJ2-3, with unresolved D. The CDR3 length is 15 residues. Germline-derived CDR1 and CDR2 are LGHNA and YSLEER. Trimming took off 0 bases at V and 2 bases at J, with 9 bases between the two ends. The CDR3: CASSQDHDNTDTQYF. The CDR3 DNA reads TGCGCCAGCAGCCAAGACCACGATAACACAGATACGCAGTATTTT.

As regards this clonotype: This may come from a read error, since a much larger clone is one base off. CDR3 DNA: TGTGCCAGCCTTGGCCACGGGACTAGCGACTACGGGCAGTACTTC. As protein: CASLGHGTSDYGQYF. The chain uses TRBV14 and TRBJ2-7, with 10 bases that match TRBD2. Germline CDR1 SGHDN, CDR2 FVKESK. This CDR3 is 15 amino acids long.

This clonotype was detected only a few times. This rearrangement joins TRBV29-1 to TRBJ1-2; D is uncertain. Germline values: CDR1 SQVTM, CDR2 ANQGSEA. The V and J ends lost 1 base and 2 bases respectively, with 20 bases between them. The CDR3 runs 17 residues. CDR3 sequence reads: CSVEVGNRAVRNYGYTF. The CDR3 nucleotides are TGCAGCGTTGAAGTTGGGAACCGGGCGGTCAGGAACTATGGCTACACCTTC.

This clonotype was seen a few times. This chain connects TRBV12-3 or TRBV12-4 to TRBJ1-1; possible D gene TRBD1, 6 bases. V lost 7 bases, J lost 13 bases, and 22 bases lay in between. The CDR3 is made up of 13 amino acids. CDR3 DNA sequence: TGTGCCAGCATCCGAGGGGACACACATGTGATTTTCTTT. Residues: CASIRGDTHVIFF.

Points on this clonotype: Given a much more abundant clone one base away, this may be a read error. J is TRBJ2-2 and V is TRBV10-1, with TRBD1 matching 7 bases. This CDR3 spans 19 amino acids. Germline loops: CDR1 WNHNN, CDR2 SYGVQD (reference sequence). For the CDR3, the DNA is TGCGCCTGCAGTGGTCGAGTCCAAGAGGACAGGAGTCACACCGGGGAGCTGTTTTTT. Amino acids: CACSGRVQEDRSHTGELFF.

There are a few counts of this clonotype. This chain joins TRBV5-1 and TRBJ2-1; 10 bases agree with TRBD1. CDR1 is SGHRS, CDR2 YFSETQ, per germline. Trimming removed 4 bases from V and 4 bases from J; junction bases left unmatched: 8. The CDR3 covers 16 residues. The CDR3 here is CASSLVGDRGYNEQFF. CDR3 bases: TGCGCCAGCAGCCTTGTAGGGGACAGGGGTTACAATGAGCAGTTCTTC. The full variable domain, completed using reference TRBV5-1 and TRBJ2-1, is KAGVTQTPRYLIKTRGQQVTLSCSPISGHRSVSWYQQTPGQGLQFLFEYFSETQRNKGNFPGRFSGRQFSNSRSEMNVSTLELGDSALYLCASSLVGDRGYNEQFFGPGTRLTVL.

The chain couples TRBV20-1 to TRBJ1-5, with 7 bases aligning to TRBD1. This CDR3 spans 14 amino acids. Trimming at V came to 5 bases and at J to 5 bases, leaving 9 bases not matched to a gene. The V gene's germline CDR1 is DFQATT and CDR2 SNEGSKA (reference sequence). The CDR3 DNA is TGCAGTGCTCGGCCCGGGACAGCAGATCAGCCCCAGCATTTT. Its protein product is CSARPGTADQPQHF.

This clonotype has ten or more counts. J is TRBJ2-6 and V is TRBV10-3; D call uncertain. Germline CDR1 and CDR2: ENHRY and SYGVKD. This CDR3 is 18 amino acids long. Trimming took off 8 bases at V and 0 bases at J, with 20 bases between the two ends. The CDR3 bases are TGTGCCATCGGGTCAAGGGTGAGCGCAACCTCTGGGGCCAACGTCCTGACTTTC. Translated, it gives CAIGSRVSATSGANVLTF.